This T cell receptor beta chain was profiled in a study of blood T cells in healthy people across ages. Trimming at V came to 1 base and at J to 13 bases, leaving 13 bases not matched to a gene. The CDR3 consists of 15 residues. Primed by a sample-barcoded 5' primer and a J-beta primer mix, a second PCR proceeded for roughly 7 to 11 cycles. Every cDNA was tagged by a template-switch adaptor with 12 random nucleotides. One entry per CDR3 protein results from TCRdb running MiXCR on the 5' RACE reads. The sample shows approximately 1.5 million distinct CDR3 sequences, approximately 43% of them seen only once.

The sample was blood. V usage is TRBV12-3 or TRBV12-4 and J usage is TRBJ2-1, with 7 bases lining up with TRBD2. This clonotype originated in a young woman in good health. The CDR3 region has the DNA TGTGCCAGCAGTTTAGGGACTAGTATTAGAGAGACCCAGTTCTTC. Its protein product is CASSLGTSIRETQFF.